This TCR beta chain was captured by sequencing in a study of read filtering for tumor transcriptome and immune sequencing. The study's findings and limits: The CD138-negative fraction was mixed bone marrow immune cells, not pure T cells.

This clonotype has a count of ten or more. Its matching antigen is unknown. CDR3 length equals 14 residues. Deletions cut 3 bases from V and 4 bases from J, with 12 bases between. The library was built from roughly 400 ng RNA with molecular barcoded adaptors for alpha/delta and beta/gamma chains. TCRdb re-analysed the reads in MiXCR, keeping a single row per CDR3 protein. The sample lists tens of thousands of distinct CDR3 sequences; around 15% were seen once. This TCR was sampled from a donor over 35 with multiple myeloma. The chain couples TRBV12-3 or TRBV12-4 to TRBJ1-1; weak D call: TRBD1 (5 bases). Material for sequencing was a population of CD138-negative cells sorted from bone marrow. CDR3 sequence (DNA): TGTGCCAGCAGTTTCCAGGGATCGGGCACTGAAGCTTTCTTT. Protein product: CASSFQGSGTEAFF.